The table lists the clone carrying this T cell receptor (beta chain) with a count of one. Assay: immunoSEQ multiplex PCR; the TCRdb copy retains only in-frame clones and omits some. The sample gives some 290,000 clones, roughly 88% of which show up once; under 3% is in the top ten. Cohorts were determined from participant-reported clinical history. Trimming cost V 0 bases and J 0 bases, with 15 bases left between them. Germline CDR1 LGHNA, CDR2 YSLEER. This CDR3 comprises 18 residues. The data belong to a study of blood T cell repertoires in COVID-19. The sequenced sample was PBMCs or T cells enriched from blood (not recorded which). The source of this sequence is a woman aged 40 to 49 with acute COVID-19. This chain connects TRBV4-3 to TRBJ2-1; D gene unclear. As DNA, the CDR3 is TGCGCCAGCAGCCAAGAAGCTAGTGGCTCAAGCTCCTACAATGAGCAGTTCTTC. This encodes CASSQEASGSSSYNEQFF.